Listed here are 9 T cell receptor beta chains from one sample, sequenced in a study of blood T cell repertoires in COVID-19. Libraries were prepared by immunoSEQ multiplex PCR; TCRdb keeps only in-frame clonotypes and omits some of them. The profile covers under 200,000 clones, with around four fifths appearing a single time and about 14% taken by the ten largest. The sequenced material came from peripheral blood. These receptor sequences come from an older woman with COVID-19, enrolled during active disease.

The chain links TRBV3-1 (or the pseudogene TRBV3-2) to TRBJ2-1; TRBD1 matches 9 bases. Germline V gene sequence: CDR1 LGHDT, CDR2 YNNKEL (reference sequence). CDR3 length: 14 residues. V trimming: 5 bases; J trimming: 7 bases; junction bases outside the gene matches: 6. The CDR3: CASSGTGGANEQFF. The CDR3 nucleotides read TGTGCCAGCAGCGGAACAGGGGGCGCGAATGAGCAGTTCTTC.

This sequence joins TRBV5-6 and TRBJ2-2; 7 bases agree with TRBD2. This CDR3 contains 17 residues. V lost 2 bases, J lost 3 bases, and 10 bases stayed unmatched. Germline V gives CDR1 SGHDT, CDR2 YYEEEE. The CDR3 spells CASSFQVSLADTGELFF. CDR3 nucleotide sequence: TGTGCCAGCAGCTTTCAAGTCAGCCTAGCGGACACCGGGGAGCTGTTTTTT. The variable domain in full, with the rest retrieved from reference TRBV5-6 and TRBJ2-2, is DAGVTQSPTHLIKTRGQQVTLRCSPKSGHDTVSWYQQALGQGPQFIFQYYEEEERQRGNFPDRFSGHQFPNYSSELNVNALLLGDSALYLCASSFQVSLADTGELFFGEGSRLTVL.

The chain combines TRBV5-1 with TRBJ1-1; no clear D gene. Germline V gives CDR1 SGHRS, CDR2 YFSETQ. The V end was cut by 0 bases, the J end by 0 bases, with 6 bases between. The CDR3 extends over 14 amino acids. The CDR3 region has the DNA TGCGCCAGCAGCTTGGTATCGGTGAACACTGAAGCTTTCTTT. Protein sequence: CASSLVSVNTEAFF. Combining the CDR3 with reference TRBV5-1 and TRBJ1-1 gives the whole variable domain KAGVTQTPRYLIKTRGQQVTLSCSPISGHRSVSWYQQTPGQGLQFLFEYFSETQRNKGNFPGRFSGRQFSNSRSEMNVSTLELGDSALYLCASSLVSVNTEAFFGQGTRLTVV.

V and J are TRBV2 and TRBJ1-2; TRBD1 aligns across 10 bases. Germline V gene data show CDR1 as SNHLY and CDR2 as FYNNEI. V shed 8 bases and J 8 bases; nucleotides not matched to a gene: 5. There are 12 residues in the CDR3. The CDR3 DNA reads TGTGCCAGCTGGGACAGGGGCGGAGGCTACACCTTC. Translation gives CASWDRGGGYTF.

The chain carries TRBV6-2 or TRBV6-3 and TRBJ2-7, with no clear D. The CDR3 contains 13 residues. Between the trimmed V and J ends, which lost 6 bases and 2 bases, there was a span of 11 bases. Germline loops: CDR1 MNHEY, CDR2 SVGEGT. The CDR3 bases are TGTGCCAGCAGCCTTCCAGCGCCCTACGAGCAGTACTTC. Its translation: CASSLPAPYEQYF.

This chain links TRBV28 with TRBJ2-1, with D unresolved. V gave up 2 bases and J gave up 0 bases, with 11 bases separating them. The germline CDR1 and CDR2 sequences are MDHEN and SYDVKM. The CDR3 contains 16 residues. CDR3 coding DNA: TGTGCCAGCAGTTTAAGAGGTCTAGTCTCCTACAATGAGCAGTTCTTC. Protein: CASSLRGLVSYNEQFF.

The rearrangement links TRBV18 to TRBJ2-7; TRBD2 aligns across 9 bases. Germline V gene lookup returns CDR1 KGHSH and CDR2 LQKENI. The CDR3 consists of 15 residues. The V gene end was trimmed by 0 bases and the J gene end by 3 bases; junction bases not matched to a gene: 3. The CDR3 DNA reads TGTGCCAGCTCACCACCGCGGGGGGGTTACTACGAGCAGTACTTC. Its protein is CASSPPRGGYYEQYF.

V gene TRBV5-4 combines with J gene TRBJ1-4; a weak D match, TRBD1 (6 bases). CDR1 SGHNT and CDR2 YYREEE come from the germline V gene (reference sequence). The CDR3 runs 15 residues. The V and J ends lost 4 bases and 6 bases respectively, with 16 bases between them. CDR3 bases: TGTGCCAGCAGCCTCAAGGCGGGGGGCGATGAAAAACTGTTTTTT. It is translated as CASSLKAGGDEKLFF.

The chain uses TRBV5-1 and TRBJ1-4; 8 positions agree with TRBD1. The ends lost 4 bases at V and 0 bases at J; junction bases unmatched: 8. CDR3 length: 17 amino acids. In germline, CDR1 is SGHRS, CDR2 YFSETQ. This chain's CDR3 is CASSRGTGRATNEKLFF. CDR3 bases: TGCGCCAGCAGCCGGGGGACAGGCCGTGCAACTAATGAAAAACTGTTTTTT.